These 16 T cell receptor beta chains originate from one sample sequenced in a study of blood T cell repertoires in COVID-19. The assay was immunoSEQ multiplex PCR, and TCRdb's table has in-frame clones only and misses some. The repertoire holds over 55,000 clones, with 70% to 85% as singletons. The sequencing sample was made of peripheral blood. All receptors derive from a human donor in a cohort sampled during active COVID-19.

This chain uses TRBV30 with TRBJ1-1; the D is unclear. CDR1 GTSNPN and CDR2 SVGIG come from the germline V gene (reference sequence). Trimming stripped 2 bases from V and 1 base from J, with 8 bases between. The CDR3 contains 13 residues. The CDR3 loop is CAWSSFWNTEAFF. Here the CDR3 DNA reads TGTGCCTGGAGTTCCTTCTGGAACACTGAAGCTTTCTTT. Variable domain in full (rest from reference TRBV30 and TRBJ1-1): SQTIHQWPATLVQPVGSPLSLECTVEGTSNPNLYWYRQAAGRGLQLLFYSVGIGQISSEVPQNLSASRPQDRQFILSSKKLLLSDSGFYLCAWSSFWNTEAFFGQGTRLTVV.

This chain connects TRBV12-3 or TRBV12-4 to TRBJ1-2; TRBD1 matches 9 bases. This CDR3 is 13 amino acids long. V shed 5 bases, J shed 7 bases, and the junction held 5 bases outside the gene matches. Here the CDR3 DNA reads TGTGCCAGCAGTCTACAGGGGGCGCGTGGCTACACCTTC. This sequence encodes CASSLQGARGYTF.

The gene calls are TRBV27 and TRBJ2-5, with 11 bases that match TRBD2. Germline trimming cut 4 bases from V and 5 bases from J; bases unmatched to any gene: 6. This CDR3 contains 15 residues. Per germline, CDR1 MNHEY and CDR2 SMNVEV (reference sequence). CDR3 residues: CASSSSGGPSETQYF. In nucleotides, the CDR3 is TGTGCCAGCAGTTCTAGCGGGGGGCCATCCGAGACCCAGTACTTC.

The J gene is TRBJ2-2, the V gene TRBV28; D is undetermined. Trimming removed 2 bases at V and 6 bases at J, with 10 bases between. Germline V lookup: CDR1 MDHEN, CDR2 SYDVKM. This CDR3 region has 14 residues. CDR3 nucleotides: TGTGCCAGCAGTTTAAGACTTCCCCCCGGGGAGCTGTTTTTT. It codes for CASSLRLPPGELFF.

V gene TRBV7-8 combines with J gene TRBJ2-1, with D possibly being TRBD2 (5 bases). The germline V and J ends were trimmed by 0 bases and 5 bases, with 8 bases remaining between them. The CDR3 spans 14 residues. In germline, CDR1 is SGHVS, CDR2 FQNEAQ. The CDR3 loop is CASSLAGRDNEQFF. CDR3 sequence (DNA): TGTGCCAGCAGCTTAGCGGGGAGAGACAATGAGCAGTTCTTC.

The chain employs TRBV28 and TRBJ1-5; TRBD1 matches at 10 bases. The CDR3 covers 16 residues. Germline V gives CDR1 MDHEN, CDR2 SYDVKM. V lost 1 base, J lost 6 bases, and 6 bases stayed unmatched. In nucleotides, the CDR3 is TGTGCCAGCAGTTTATCAGACAGGGGGCTCGGTCAGCCCCAGCATTTT. Residues: CASSLSDRGLGQPQHF.

The chain carries TRBV11-3 and TRBJ1-1, with 8 positions matching TRBD1. Trimming removed 6 bases from V and 4 bases from J; junction bases left unmatched: 4. The CDR3 is made up of 13 amino acids. In germline, CDR1 is SGHNT, CDR2 YENEEA. In DNA, the CDR3 is TGTGCCAGCAGTTTTACAGGGGGCACTGAAGCTTTCTTT. The encoded protein is CASSFTGGTEAFF.

The J gene is TRBJ2-1, the V gene TRBV6-1, with D possibly matching TRBD1 (6 bases). CDR1 and CDR2 (germline): MNHNS, SASEGT. The CDR3 totals 16 residues. V was clipped by 4 bases and J by 0 bases, with 13 bases between them. The CDR3 loop reads CASSVDGTNSYNEQFF. The CDR3 bases are TGTGCCAGCAGTGTAGATGGGACAAACTCCTACAATGAGCAGTTCTTC.

This chain connects TRBV7-9 to TRBJ1-1; TRBD1 matches 8 bases. Germline CDR1 and CDR2: SEHNR and FQNEAQ (reference sequence). The CDR3 extends over 15 amino acids. The V gene end was trimmed by 0 bases and the J gene end by 1 base; junction bases not matched to a gene: 1. The CDR3 DNA follows: TGTGCCAGCAGCTTAGCTGGGACAGGGAACACTGAAGCTTTCTTT. This codes for CASSLAGTGNTEAFF.

The chain combines TRBV19 with TRBJ2-7, with 9 bases aligning to TRBD2. The CDR3 consists of 16 residues. The trim removed 5 bases at V and 0 bases at J, leaving 8 bases unmatched. Germline V gene sequence: CDR1 LNHDA, CDR2 SQIVND (reference sequence). The CDR3 is CASSLTGTSSSYEQYF. DNA for the CDR3: TGTGCCAGTAGTCTAACCGGGACTAGCTCCTCCTACGAGCAGTACTTC.

The chain combines TRBV25-1 with TRBJ1-2; D unclear. The CDR3 is 13 amino acids. V dropped 6 bases and J dropped 4 bases, with 12 bases sitting between them. CDR1 and CDR2 from the germline V gene are MGHDK and SYGVNS. The CDR3 coding sequence is TGTGCCAGCAGCGCTTTGGCAAGCTATGGCTACACCTTC. Its protein is CASSALASYGYTF.

J is TRBJ2-1 and V is TRBV6-1; a possible D gene is TRBD2 (6 bases). Germline CDR1 reads MNHNS; CDR2 reads SASEGT. V lost 1 base and J 8 bases, leaving 12 bases between the germline ends. CDR3 length: 14 residues. The CDR3 region is CASSEVGGRDEQFF. CDR3 nucleotides: TGTGCCAGCAGTGAAGTGGGGGGTAGGGATGAGCAGTTCTTC.

The gene calls are TRBV6-5 and TRBJ2-5; maybe TRBD2 (7 bases). The CDR3 is 15 residues long. CDR1 MNHEY and CDR2 SVGAGI come from the germline V gene. V lost 7 bases to trimming and J lost 4 bases, with 19 bases between them. CDR3: CASTPFRGAPETQYF. The CDR3 DNA is TGTGCCAGCACCCCCTTCCGGGGGGCCCCAGAGACCCAGTACTTC.

V usage is TRBV3-1 (or the pseudogene TRBV3-2) and J usage is TRBJ2-7; 10 nucleotides agree with TRBD1. Per the germline V gene, CDR1 is LGHDT and CDR2 is YNNKEL (reference sequence). The trim removed 1 base at V and 2 bases at J, leaving 8 bases unmatched. The CDR3 runs to 17 residues. The CDR3 is CASSQGTGGDRPYEQYF. DNA of the CDR3: TGTGCCAGCAGCCAAGGGACAGGGGGAGACAGACCCTACGAGCAGTACTTC.

This clone occurred once. The chain combines TRBV5-1 with TRBJ2-7, with D unclear. The germline V gene encodes CDR1 SGHRS and CDR2 YFSETQ. Trimming pared 7 bases from V and 2 bases from J, leaving 19 bases between. CDR3 length: 15 residues. The CDR3 DNA reads TGCGCCAGCTCCGAGACACTTACCGGTCCCTACGAGCAGTACTTC. Amino acids: CASSETLTGPYEQYF. Looking up the rest from reference TRBV5-1 and TRBJ2-7 gives the full variable domain: KAGVTQTPRYLIKTRGQQVTLSCSPISGHRSVSWYQQTPGQGLQFLFEYFSETQRNKGNFPGRFSGRQFSNSRSEMNVSTLELGDSALYLCASSETLTGPYEQYFGPGTRLTVT.

This rearrangement joins TRBV19 to TRBJ1-2; maybe TRBD1 (6 bases). There are 13 residues in the CDR3. Germline CDR1 reads LNHDA; CDR2 reads SQIVND (reference sequence). The V gene lost 3 bases and the J gene lost 8 bases, with 13 bases spanning the gap. CDR3 region: CASSISSGQGYTF. DNA of the CDR3: TGTGCCAGTAGTATTAGTTCAGGACAGGGCTACACCTTC.